This record concerns one T cell receptor (beta chain) sequence. In germline, CDR1 is LGHDT, CDR2 YNNKEL (reference sequence). This CDR3 has 12 residues. The junction had 5 bases not matched to a gene; V was cut back by 4 bases and J by 11 bases. The source of the sample is a study of blood T cells in healthy people across ages. Primers used in a second PCR of roughly 6 to 11 cycles were a sample-barcoded 5' primer and a J-beta primer mix. TCRdb independently ran MiXCR on the 5' RACE reads; one entry per CDR3 protein. The table has approximately 600,000 distinct CDR3 sequences, 58% seen once. The sequenced material came from blood. This clonotype was obtained from a man aged 55-75 years in good health. V and J are TRBV3-1 and TRBJ1-1; TRBD1 agrees at 9 bases. The CDR3 DNA reads as TGTGCCAGCAGCCGTATGACAGGGGGGGCTTTCTTT. This codes for CASSRMTGGAFF.